These 10 T cell receptor beta chains came from one sample sequenced in a study of CD8 T cells in Susac syndrome. Random-hexamer reverse transcription was applied to roughly 0.5 to 1 ug RNA. A single record per CDR3 protein comes from TCRdb applying MiXCR to the immunoSEQ multiplex PCR reads. Of some 65,000 distinct CDR3 sequences listed, about 94% are singletons. The sample comprised CD8+ T cells from PBMCs. Receptors were obtained from a human donor with multiple sclerosis.

This rearrangement joins TRBV6-1 to TRBJ2-7; TRBD1 aligns across 10 bases. The J segment lost 1 base and the V segment lost 6 bases, leaving 6 bases of the junction unmatched. The V gene's germline CDR1 is MNHNS and CDR2 SASEGT. The CDR3 has 15 amino acids. The CDR3, as DNA: TGTGCCAGCAGGAGGGACAGGGGCGGATCCTACGAGCAGTACTTC. As protein: CASRRDRGGSYEQYF.

This clonotype has a single count. This chain links TRBV29-1 with TRBJ2-3; 7 nucleotides line up with TRBD2. Looked up from germline, CDR1 is SQVTM and CDR2 is ANQGSEA. The ends lost 5 bases at V and 3 bases at J; junction bases unmatched: 8. The CDR3 totals 14 residues. The CDR3 loop reads CSVLLAVVTDTQYF. CDR3 nucleotides: TGCAGCGTTCTCCTAGCGGTGGTGACAGATACGCAGTATTTT.

The chain recombines TRBV29-1 with TRBJ2-1; D is unresolved. The length of the CDR3 is 14 residues. Trimming shortened V by 2 bases and J by 0 bases, and 8 bases separated the two germline ends. The germline gives CDR1 SQVTM, CDR2 ANQGSEA. CDR3 protein: CSVEHSYSYNEQFF. The DNA of the CDR3 is TGCAGCGTTGAACACAGCTACTCCTACAATGAGCAGTTCTTC.

As regards this clonotype: At one end the junction does not follow the germline gene, possibly because of a read error. The CDR3 is CASSSPGLAQETQYF. The CDR3 region has the DNA TGTGCTAGCAGCTCCCCGGGACTAGCGCAAGAGACCCAGTACTTC. The chain joins TRBV7-7 to TRBJ2-5, with 10 bases fitting TRBD2. This CDR3 has 15 residues. Germline V CDR1 and CDR2: SSHAT, FNYEAQ (reference sequence).

The chain links TRBV15 to TRBJ2-7; D tentatively reads TRBD1 or TRBD2 (5 bases each). Trimming took off 1 base at V and 2 bases at J, with 15 bases between the two ends. Per the germline V gene, CDR1 is LNHNV and CDR2 is YYDKDF (reference sequence). The CDR3 sequence is 16 residues long. This CDR3 reads CATSRAAGDAAYEQYF. CDR3 DNA sequence: TGTGCCACCAGCAGAGCCGCCGGGGACGCCGCCTACGAGCAGTACTTC.

V and J are TRBV30 and TRBJ1-1; 9 positions agree with TRBD1. The trim removed 4 bases at V and 1 base at J, leaving 7 bases unmatched. This CDR3 is built from 15 residues. Germline V gene sequence: CDR1 GTSNPN, CDR2 SVGIG (reference sequence). DNA for the CDR3: TGTGCCTGGACCCTGCTGGGACAGGGGAACACTGAAGCTTTCTTT. Amino acid sequence: CAWTLLGQGNTEAFF.

The chain joins TRBV24-1 to TRBJ2-1; 8 bases align to TRBD2. Germline values: CDR1 KGHDR, CDR2 SFDVKD. The trim removed 4 bases at V and 8 bases at J, leaving 12 bases unmatched. The CDR3 extends over 16 amino acids. The CDR3 protein is CATSDSSGRMPYEQFF. CDR3 DNA: TGTGCCACCAGTGACTCAAGCGGGAGAATGCCATATGAGCAGTTCTTC.

This chain connects TRBV30 to TRBJ1-1, with no clear D. Looked up from germline, CDR1 is GTSNPN and CDR2 is SVGIG (reference sequence). The germline V and J ends were trimmed by 1 base and 4 bases, with 10 bases remaining between them. The length of the CDR3 is 13 residues. The CDR3: CAWSGGESTEAFF. The CDR3 nucleotides are TGTGCCTGGAGTGGGGGTGAGAGCACTGAAGCTTTCTTT.

In its sample, this clonotype was seen once. J is TRBJ2-1 and V is TRBV15; unclear D gene. CDR3 size: 16 residues. Germline CDR1 and CDR2: LNHNV and YYDKDF (reference sequence). V lost 0 bases and J 2 bases, leaving 11 bases between the germline ends. CDR3 bases: TGTGCCACCAGCAGAGATGAGGCTCACCCCTACAATGAGCAGTTCTTC. This encodes CATSRDEAHPYNEQFF.

The rearrangement links TRBV27 to TRBJ2-7; 7 nucleotides match TRBD1. The CDR3 is 14 amino acids. Germline V gene data show CDR1 as MNHEY and CDR2 as SMNVEV (reference sequence). J gave up 3 bases and V 5 bases, and 7 bases lay outside the gene matches. This chain's CDR3 is CASSPGQMVYEQYF. The CDR3 nucleotides are TGTGCCAGCAGTCCGGGACAGATGGTCTACGAGCAGTACTTC.